Listed below are T cell receptor beta chains from one sample, sequenced in a study of T cell responses to AZD1222 COVID-19 vaccine. Using immunoSEQ multiplex PCR, the repertoire was profiled, and TCRdb retains in-frame clones only, with some absent. The sample consists of roughly 35,000 clones, more than 75% of them appearing once. This specimen consisted of peripheral blood, obtained 28 days after the second AZD1222 dose. Source of these receptors: an adult who received the AZD1222 COVID-19 vaccine. CDR3s include the opening cysteine and the closing phenylalanine or tryptophan. The D gene is left open where the match is weak. Clone size is shown for a subset of rows, as once, few, many or a class of expanded clone.

cdr3_nt cdr3_aa d_call cdr3_length v_call clone_size j_call
TGTGCCAGCAGGAGTAGCGGGAGGGCCGGTCTCGGTGAGCAGTTCTTC CASRSSGRAGLGEQFF TRBD2 16 TRBV27 once TRBJ2-1
TGTGCCAGCACCAAATATGGGGGGACTGAAGCTTTCTTT CASTKYGGTEAFF - 13 TRBV25-1 - TRBJ1-1
TGCGCCAGCAGCTCTTTAGGACAGGCTGCTTACAATGAGCAGTTCTTC CASSSLGQAAYNEQFF TRBD1 16 TRBV5-1 - TRBJ2-1
TGTGCCAGCAGTTTAAGGGGCAGAAACTATGGCTACACCTTC CASSLRGRNYGYTF - 14 TRBV27 - TRBJ1-2
TGTGCCAGTAGTATCCCGGGTTCTGGAAACACCATATATTTT CASSIPGSGNTIYF - 14 TRBV19 few TRBJ1-3
TGTGCCAGCAGCTCCACGCGGCCGGGCGAGAGCTCCTACAATGAGCAGTTCTTC CASSSTRPGESSYNEQFF - 18 TRBV21-1 - TRBJ2-1
TGTGCCAGCAGGGGGACAGGGGGCCTCGACGAGCAGTACTTC CASRGTGGLDEQYF TRBD1 14 TRBV6-5 - TRBJ2-7
TGCGCCAGCAGACAGAGACAGGGAATGAACACTGAAGCTTTCTTT CASRQRQGMNTEAFF TRBD1 15 TRBV5-1 - TRBJ1-1
TGTGCCAGTCGTAGTAGAGGTGGGGACGAGCAGTACTTC CASRSRGGDEQYF - 13 TRBV19 - TRBJ2-7
TGTGCCAGTAGTATAGAGGGACGGTGGAATGAAAAACTGTTTTTT CASSIEGRWNEKLFF - 15 TRBV19 - TRBJ1-4
TGTGCCAGCAGCCCGGAGGCACAGATGAACACTGAAGCTTTCTTT CASSPEAQMNTEAFF - 15 TRBV7-8 - TRBJ1-1
TGTGCCAGCAGCTTGCGGTCAGGGGAAGGCTATGGCTACACCTTC CASSLRSGEGYGYTF - 15 TRBV5-4 - TRBJ1-2
TGTGCCATCAGTGACCTAGGAGGGTCGGCTGAAGCTTTCTTT CAISDLGGSAEAFF - 14 TRBV10-3 few TRBJ1-1
TGTGCCAGCAGTTTATCGCTCAAAAATTCACCCCTCCACTTT CASSLSLKNSPLHF - 14 TRBV27 - TRBJ1-6
TGTGCCTGCCAAACGTGGGGGGTGTATGGTGAAGCTTTCTTT CACQTWGVYGEAFF - 14 TRBV30 - TRBJ1-1